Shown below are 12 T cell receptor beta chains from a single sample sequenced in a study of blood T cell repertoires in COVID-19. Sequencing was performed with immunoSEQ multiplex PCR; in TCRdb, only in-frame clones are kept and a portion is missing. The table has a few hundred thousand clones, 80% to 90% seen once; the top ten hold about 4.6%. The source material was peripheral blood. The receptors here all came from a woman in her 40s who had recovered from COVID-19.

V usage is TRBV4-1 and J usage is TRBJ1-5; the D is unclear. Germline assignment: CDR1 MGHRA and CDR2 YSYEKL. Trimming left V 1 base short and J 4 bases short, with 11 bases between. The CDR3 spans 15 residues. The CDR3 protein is CASSQGEAGNQPQHF. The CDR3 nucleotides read TGCGCCAGCAGCCAAGGGGAGGCGGGAAATCAGCCCCAGCATTTT.

This CDR3 is CASTSSQGGGYTF. CDR3 DNA sequence: TGCGCCAGCACTTCCAGTCAGGGGGGCGGCTACACCTTC. This chain links TRBV10-2 with TRBJ1-2, with TRBD1 identical over 7 bases. From germline, CDR1 is WSHSY and CDR2 SAAADI. The CDR3 has 13 residues. J was trimmed by 8 bases and V by 7 bases; bases with no gene match: 10.

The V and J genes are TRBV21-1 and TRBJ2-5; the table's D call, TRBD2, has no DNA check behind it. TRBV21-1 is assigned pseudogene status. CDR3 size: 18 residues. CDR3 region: CASSKGVSSGRVCETQYF. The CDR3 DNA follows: TGTGCCAGCAGCAAAGGTGTGAGCAGCGGGAGGGTATGTGAGACCCAGTACTTC.

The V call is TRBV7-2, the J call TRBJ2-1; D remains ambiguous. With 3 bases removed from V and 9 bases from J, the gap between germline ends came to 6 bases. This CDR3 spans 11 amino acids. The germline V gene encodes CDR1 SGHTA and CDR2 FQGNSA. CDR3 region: CASSFGPEQFF. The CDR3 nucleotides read TGTGCCAGCAGCTTTGGGCCTGAGCAGTTCTTC.

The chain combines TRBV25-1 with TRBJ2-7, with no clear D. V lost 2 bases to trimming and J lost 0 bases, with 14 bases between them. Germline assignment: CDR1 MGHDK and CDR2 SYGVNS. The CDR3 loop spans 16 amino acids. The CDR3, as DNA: TGTGCCAGCAGTGAAGATGGCAGGTTACGCTCCTACGAGCAGTACTTC. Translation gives CASSEDGRLRSYEQYF.

In DNA, the CDR3 is TGTGCCAGCAGCAAAAATTCTACTAGCGGGAGTTACAATGAGCAGTTCTTC. Its translation is CASSKNSTSGSYNEQFF. The chain uses TRBV14 and TRBJ2-1; TRBD2 matches 11 bases. Germline-derived CDR1 and CDR2 are SGHDN and FVKESK. This CDR3 contains 17 residues. The J segment lost 4 bases and the V segment lost 5 bases, leaving 10 bases of the junction unmatched.

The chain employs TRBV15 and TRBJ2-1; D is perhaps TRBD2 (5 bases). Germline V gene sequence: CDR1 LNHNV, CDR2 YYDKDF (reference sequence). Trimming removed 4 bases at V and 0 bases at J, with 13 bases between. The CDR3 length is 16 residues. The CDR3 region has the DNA TGTGCCACCAGCACGCGGCGGGTGAGCTCCTACAATGAGCAGTTCTTC. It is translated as CATSTRRVSSYNEQFF.

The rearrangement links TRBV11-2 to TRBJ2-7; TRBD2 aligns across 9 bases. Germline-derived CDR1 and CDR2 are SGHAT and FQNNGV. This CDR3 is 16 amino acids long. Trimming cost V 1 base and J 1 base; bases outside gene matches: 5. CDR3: CASSLVGLASSYEQYF. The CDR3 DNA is TGTGCCAGCAGCTTAGTTGGACTAGCGTCTTCCTACGAGCAGTACTTC.

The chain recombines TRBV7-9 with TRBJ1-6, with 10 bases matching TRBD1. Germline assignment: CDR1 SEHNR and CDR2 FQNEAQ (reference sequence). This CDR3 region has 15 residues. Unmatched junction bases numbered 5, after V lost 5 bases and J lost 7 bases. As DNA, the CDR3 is TGTGCCAGCAGCCAAGGGACAGGGGTAAATTCACCCCTCCACTTT. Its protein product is CASSQGTGVNSPLHF.

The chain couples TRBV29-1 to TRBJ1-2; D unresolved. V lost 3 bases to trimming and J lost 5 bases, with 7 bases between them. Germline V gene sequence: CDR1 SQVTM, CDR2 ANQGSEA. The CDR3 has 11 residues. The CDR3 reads CSVDSLYGYTF. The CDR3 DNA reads TGCAGCGTTGACAGTCTTTATGGCTACACCTTC.

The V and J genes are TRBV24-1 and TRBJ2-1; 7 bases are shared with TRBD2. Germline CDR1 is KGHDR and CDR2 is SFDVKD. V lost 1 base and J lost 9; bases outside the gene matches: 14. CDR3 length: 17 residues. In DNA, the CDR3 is TGTGCCACCAGTGATTTTTGGGCTAGCGGTGCCTTGGGTGAGCAGTTCTTC. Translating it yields CATSDFWASGALGEQFF.

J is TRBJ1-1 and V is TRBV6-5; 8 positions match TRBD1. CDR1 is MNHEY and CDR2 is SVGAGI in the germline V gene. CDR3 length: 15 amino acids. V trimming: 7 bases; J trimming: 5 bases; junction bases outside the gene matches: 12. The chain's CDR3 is CASTDRGSRSTEAFF. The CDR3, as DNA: TGTGCCAGCACCGACAGGGGAAGCAGATCAACTGAAGCTTTCTTT.